What follows are 21 T cell receptor beta chains derived from one specimen sequenced in a study of OX40 agonist ivuxolimab in advanced cancers. Clones were read by immunoSEQ multiplex PCR, and TCRdb kept only the in-frame ones, dropping some. The sample has about 62,000 clones; roughly 92% are singletons. The starting material was CD4+ or CD8+ T cells sorted from blood, obtained in a trial of the OX40 agonist ivuxolimab. The receptors were sampled from an adult with an advanced solid tumor such as melanoma, head and neck, liver or kidney cancer.

The rearrangement links TRBV7-9 to TRBJ2-1; weak D call: TRBD1 (6 bases). The V gene's germline CDR1 is SEHNR and CDR2 FQNEAQ (reference sequence). Trimming took off 3 bases at V and 4 bases at J, with 13 bases between the two ends. The CDR3 extends over 15 amino acids. For the CDR3, the DNA is TGTGCCAGCAGCTTCGAGGACAGACCTTACAATGAGCAGTTCTTC. Protein sequence: CASSFEDRPYNEQFF. Variable domain in full (rest from reference TRBV7-9 and TRBJ2-1): DTGVSQNPRHKITKRGQNVTFRCDPISEHNRLYWYRQTLGQGPEFLTYFQNEAQLEKSRLLSDRFSAERPKGSFSTLEIQRTEQGDSAMYLCASSFEDRPYNEQFFGPGTRLTVL.

The J gene is TRBJ1-4, the V gene TRBV5-6, with TRBD1 as a possible D gene (6 bases). Germline values: CDR1 SGHDT, CDR2 YYEEEE. The CDR3 has 15 residues. The V gene lost 3 bases and the J gene lost 8 bases, with 17 bases spanning the gap. The CDR3 DNA reads as TGTGCCAGCAGCTCCAGACACAGGGTACAAGAAAAACTGTTTTTT. It translates to CASSSRHRVQEKLFF.

The rearrangement uses TRBV12-5 and TRBJ2-7; D tentatively reads TRBD1 or TRBD2 (5 bases each). Germline assignment: CDR1 LGHNT and CDR2 FRNRAP. CDR3 size: 13 residues. V was pared by 4 bases and J by 3 bases, with 10 bases between. CDR3 DNA: TGTGCTAGTGGTTGGGACGGCAGCTACGAGCAGTACTTC. Its protein product is CASGWDGSYEQYF.

CDR3 in DNA: TGTGCCAGCAGTTATGTGGCAGGAGGCACAGATACGCAGTATTTT. Protein: CASSYVAGGTDTQYF. The chain couples TRBV6-6 to TRBJ2-3; D remains unclear. With 3 bases removed from V and 1 base from J, the gap between germline ends came to 11 bases. Germline values: CDR1 MNHNY, CDR2 SVGAGI (reference sequence). The CDR3 spans 15 residues.

The chain couples TRBV4-3 to TRBJ1-1, with D unclear. In germline, CDR1 is LGHNA, CDR2 YSLEER. Trimming shortened V by 0 bases and J by 5 bases, and 16 bases separated the two germline ends. The CDR3 has 16 amino acids. Written as DNA, the CDR3 is TGCGCCAGCAGCCAAGACCCGGACCGGGGAGGAACTGAAGCTTTCTTT. It translates to CASSQDPDRGGTEAFF.

V is TRBV27 and J is TRBJ1-2, with 7 bases fitting TRBD1. Germline values: CDR1 MNHEY, CDR2 SMNVEV (reference sequence). The CDR3 has 11 residues. Trimming at V came to 6 bases and at J to 11 bases, leaving 6 bases not matched to a gene. The CDR3 loop is CASRGDRLYTF. The DNA of the CDR3 is TGTGCCAGCAGAGGGGACAGACTTTACACCTTC.

This chain joins TRBV11-2 and TRBJ1-5, with D unresolved. V lost 2 bases, J lost 4 bases, and 18 bases lay in between. Germline V gene lookup returns CDR1 SGHAT and CDR2 FQNNGV. The CDR3 contains 17 residues. This CDR3 is CASSLLLWGLLNQPQHF. Written as DNA, the CDR3 is TGTGCCAGCAGCTTATTGTTATGGGGTCTTTTAAATCAGCCCCAGCATTTT.

The CDR3 bases are TGTGCCACCAGCAGAGATGGTCAGCCAGCGAACACCGGGGAGCTGTTTTTT. Its protein product is CATSRDGQPANTGELFF. The chain recombines TRBV15 with TRBJ2-2; D is unresolved. Germline CDR1 LNHNV, CDR2 YYDKDF (reference sequence). With 0 bases removed from V and 0 bases from J, the gap between germline ends came to 11 bases. The CDR3 spans 17 residues.

In its sample, this clone was seen once. The chain carries TRBV11-2 and TRBJ2-7, with 9 bases fitting TRBD2. The CDR3 has 15 residues. In germline, CDR1 is SGHAT, CDR2 FQNNGV. The junction had 8 bases not matched to a gene; V was cut back by 3 bases and J by 5 bases. In nucleotides, the CDR3 is TGTGCCAGCAGCTTTCGCCTGGGACTAGCCGACGAGCAGTACTTC. It translates to CASSFRLGLADEQYF.

This chain links TRBV10-3 with TRBJ2-7, with D perhaps matching TRBD2 (5 bases). Per germline, CDR1 ENHRY and CDR2 SYGVKD. V dropped 2 bases and J dropped 0 bases, with 11 bases sitting between them. This CDR3 is built from 15 residues. CDR3 region: CAISEAPGSSYEQYF. The CDR3 bases are TGTGCCATCAGTGAGGCCCCGGGATCCTCCTACGAGCAGTACTTC.

This rearrangement joins TRBV5-1 to TRBJ1-1; D is uncertain. The CDR3 length is 14 residues. The germline V and J ends were trimmed by 2 bases and 0 bases, with 8 bases remaining between them. CDR1 and CDR2 from the germline V gene are SGHRS and YFSETQ. This chain's CDR3 is CASSFLDMNTEAFF. CDR3 coding DNA: TGCGCCAGCAGCTTCCTGGATATGAACACTGAAGCTTTCTTT.

The chain employs TRBV4-3 and TRBJ2-7; a possible D gene is TRBD1 (5 bases). Germline values: CDR1 LGHNA, CDR2 YSLEER. V was shortened by 0 bases and J by 0 bases, with 9 bases between the two germline ends. CDR3 size: 15 residues. The CDR3 DNA follows: TGCGCCAGCAGCCAAGATTGGGGCAGCTCCTACGAGCAGTACTTC. It is translated as CASSQDWGSSYEQYF.

This clone was detected once. V gene TRBV27 combines with J gene TRBJ2-7; a possible D gene is TRBD2 (5 bases). Trimming left V 3 bases short and J 1 base short, with 7 bases between. Germline CDR1 is MNHEY and CDR2 is SMNVEV (reference sequence). There are 13 residues in the CDR3. The CDR3 DNA reads as TGTGCCAGCAGTTTTCCGGGGTCCTACGAGCAGTACTTC. It yields the protein CASSFPGSYEQYF.

The chain couples TRBV5-1 to TRBJ2-3; the D is unclear. V was cut by 1 base and J by 2 bases, with 8 bases left in between. The length of the CDR3 is 14 residues. Germline values: CDR1 SGHRS, CDR2 YFSETQ. The chain's CDR3 is CASSLYKTTDTQYF. CDR3 sequence (DNA): TGCGCCAGCAGCTTGTATAAGACCACAGATACGCAGTATTTT.

The V and J genes are TRBV2 and TRBJ1-4; TRBD1 might be the D (6 bases). CDR1 is SNHLY, CDR2 FYNNEI, per germline. V was clipped by 8 bases and J by 0 bases, with 10 bases between them. The CDR3 totals 14 residues. The CDR3 DNA follows: TGTGCCAGCTTAAAGGGGGCAACTAATGAAAAACTGTTTTTT. Protein: CASLKGATNEKLFF.

This rearrangement joins TRBV2 to TRBJ1-4, with D perhaps matching TRBD1 (6 bases). CDR3 size: 14 residues. With 4 bases removed from V and 8 bases from J, the gap between germline ends came to 14 bases. Looked up from germline, CDR1 is SNHLY and CDR2 is FYNNEI. CDR3 in amino acids: CASSGWGAGEKLFF. DNA of the CDR3: TGTGCCAGCAGTGGTTGGGGGGCTGGGGAAAAACTGTTTTTT.

The chain carries TRBV13 and TRBJ1-2; 11 bases align to TRBD1. Germline V CDR1 and CDR2: PRHDT, FYEKMQ (reference sequence). This CDR3 has 15 amino acids. The V segment lost 4 bases and the J segment 5 bases; nucleotides outside the gene matches: 6. The DNA of the CDR3 is TGTGCCAGCAGCTCAGGGGACAGGGGGTATTATGGCTACACCTTC. It specifies CASSSGDRGYYGYTF.

The chain employs TRBV7-9 and TRBJ2-1; D possibly matches TRBD1 or TRBD2 (6 bases each). The CDR3 sequence is 15 residues long. Germline assignment: CDR1 SEHNR and CDR2 FQNEAQ (reference sequence). Trimming pared 4 bases from V and 5 bases from J, leaving 15 bases between. CDR3 residues: CASSSRGGPHNEQFF. CDR3 nucleotide sequence: TGTGCCAGCAGCTCCCGTGGGGGGCCTCACAATGAGCAGTTCTTC.

The chain has TRBV11-3 and TRBJ2-1; possibly TRBD1 for D (7 bases). Germline V gene sequence: CDR1 SGHNT, CDR2 YENEEA. Trimming shortened V by 5 bases and J by 8 bases, and 22 bases separated the two germline ends. The CDR3 sequence is 16 residues long. The CDR3 loop is CASSRYSTGDSDEQFF. CDR3 nucleotides: TGTGCCAGCAGCCGTTACTCGACGGGGGACAGCGATGAGCAGTTCTTC. Together with reference TRBV11-3 and TRBJ2-1, the CDR3 gives the full variable domain: EAGVVQSPRYKIIEKKQPVAFWCNPISGHNTLYWYLQNLGQGPELLIRYENEEAVDDSQLPKDRFSAERLKGVDSTLKIQPAELGDSAVYLCASSRYSTGDSDEQFFGPGTRLTVL.

V usage is TRBV5-8 and J usage is TRBJ2-1; D unresolved. V was pared by 0 bases and J by 2 bases, with 15 bases between. The germline CDR1 and CDR2 sequences are SGHTS and YDEGEE. The CDR3 is 17 amino acids. The CDR3 loop is CASSLDTFEVAYNEQFF. The CDR3 DNA follows: TGTGCCAGCAGCTTGGATACCTTCGAGGTAGCCTACAATGAGCAGTTCTTC.

V usage is TRBV4-1 and J usage is TRBJ1-1; D unresolved. V shed 1 base and J shed 1 base, with 10 bases lying between them. Germline CDR1 MGHRA, CDR2 YSYEKL. The CDR3 consists of 15 residues. CDR3 nucleotide sequence: TGCGCCAGCAGCCAAGGACGACATCAGAACACTGAAGCTTTCTTT. Its protein product is CASSQGRHQNTEAFF.